This T cell receptor (beta chain) originates from a study of control samples from healthy donors and cancer patients (dated by TCRdb to about 2020). The library relied on the immunoSEQ multiplex PCR assay. The source is immuneACCESS, and TCRdb retained only in-frame sequences with V and J called. Part of the clones is not carried over; for the studies checked, unresolved V genes explain less than half of this, and the remainder is unexplained. This sample comprises 150,000 to 200,000 clones, 96% of them detected only once. Of the sample, just over 1% is held by the ten largest clones. With respect to this clone: Its binding antigen is unknown. No base qualities exist here, and no much larger clone lies one base off it.

CDR3 length: 21 amino acids, cysteine to phenylalanine. Only the CDR3 DNA is retained, 63 bases long and in frame from the first base. The rearranged chain carries TRBV21-1 and TRBJ1-5; the DNA was not compared with TRBD1, the D call given in the table. TRBV21-1 is shown as a pseudogene. The sample comprised blood. The receptor was isolated from a woman aged 30 to 39 in good health. The CDR3 reads CASSKGQDRVSFGVVHQPQHF. The DNA sequence is TGTGCCAGCAGCAAAGGACAGGACAGGGTTTCCTTCGGGGTGGTCCATCAGCCCCAGCATTTT.